The clone carrying this T cell receptor beta chain was seen a few times. A Seattle source enrolled patients during active infection and followed them longitudinally. This sample was included in a study of blood T cell repertoires in COVID-19. On the study more broadly: Acute and convalescent COVID-19 specimens originated in the United States, Italy and Spain. T cells, B-cell-depleted T cells, or PBMCs provided the cDNA or gDNA that served as material.

Original handling: Cell counts per sample came from amplifying reference gene primers. Generated by immunoSEQ multiplex PCR, the TCRdb table keeps only in-frame clones and is missing some. Clone size and the V and J calls come from that table; the DNA yielded D and trimming. Counted here are 300,000 to 400,000 clones, about 87% occurring once; the ten biggest clones make up about 1.5%. This TCR came from a woman aged 25 to 39 with COVID-19, enrolled during active disease. The sample comprised peripheral blood.

The CDR3 nucleotides read TGCGCCAGCAGCCGCCAAGGCGGGGGGGTCGGGGAGCTGTTTTTT. Translated, it gives CASSRQGGGVGELFF. This chain uses TRBV4-1 with TRBJ2-2; 9 bases are a match to TRBD2. Trimming took 4 bases from V and 7 from J; bases not matched to a gene: 7. The CDR3 is made up of 15 amino acids. The germline V gene has CDR1 MGHRA and CDR2 YSYEKL.